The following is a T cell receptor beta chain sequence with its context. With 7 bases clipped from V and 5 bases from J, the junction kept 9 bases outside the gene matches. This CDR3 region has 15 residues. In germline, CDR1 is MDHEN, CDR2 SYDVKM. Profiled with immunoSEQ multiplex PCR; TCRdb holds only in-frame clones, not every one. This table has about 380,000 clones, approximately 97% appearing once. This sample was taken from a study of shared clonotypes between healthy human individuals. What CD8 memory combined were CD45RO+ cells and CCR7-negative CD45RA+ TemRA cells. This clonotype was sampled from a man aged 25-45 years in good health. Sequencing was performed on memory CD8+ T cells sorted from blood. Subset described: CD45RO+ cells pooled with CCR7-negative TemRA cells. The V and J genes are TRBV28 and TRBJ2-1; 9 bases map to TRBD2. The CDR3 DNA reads TGTGCCAGCACCCGTGCGGGAGGGTCCCACAATGAGCAGTTCTTC. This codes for CASTRAGGSHNEQFF.